These 7 T cell receptor beta chains were all obtained from the same sample, sequenced in a study of graft-versus-host responses after intestinal transplantation. No antigen is known for these receptors. Some clones are missing from TCRdb's copy, which holds only in-frame ones; the method was immunoSEQ multiplex PCR. This sample yields 70,000 to 95,000 clones, of which 85% to 90% are seen a single time; around 0.1% belongs to the top ten. Material: unstimulated CD4+ T cells sorted from spleen or lymph node cells, obtained before intestinal transplant. Source of these receptors: a human donor who received an intestinal transplant.

The chain combines TRBV2 with TRBJ2-7; TRBD2 matches at 10 bases. V was pared by 10 bases and J by 0 bases, with 9 bases of the junction left unmatched. The CDR3 spans 15 residues. Germline assignment: CDR1 SNHLY and CDR2 FYNNEI. The CDR3 DNA reads TGTGCCACCAGACCGGGGACTAGCGTCTCCTACGAGCAGTACTTC. Translating gives CATRPGTSVSYEQYF.

The chain employs TRBV6-5 and TRBJ2-1, with 11 bases fitting TRBD2. The CDR3 has 14 residues. Trimming cost V 5 bases and J 6 bases; bases outside gene matches: 3. Germline CDR1 and CDR2: MNHEY and SVGAGI. CDR3 bases: TGTGCCAGCAGTCCGGGACTAGCGGTCAATGAGCAGTTCTTC. This encodes CASSPGLAVNEQFF.

Only a few counts were recorded for this clone. The gene calls are TRBV7-9 and TRBJ1-4, with 7 nucleotides matching TRBD1. CDR1 SEHNR and CDR2 FQNEAQ come from the germline V gene (reference sequence). The CDR3 has 15 amino acids. The junction had 10 bases not matched to a gene; V was cut back by 4 bases and J by 8 bases. The chain's CDR3 is CASSSGTATWEKLFF. In DNA, the CDR3 is TGTGCCAGCAGCTCCGGGACAGCGACTTGGGAAAAACTGTTTTTT.

The gene calls are TRBV9 and TRBJ1-4, with 8 bases fitting TRBD1. The V gene's germline CDR1 is SGDLS and CDR2 YYNGEE. This CDR3 spans 13 amino acids. V lost 1 base, J lost 8 bases, and 1 base stayed unmatched. The CDR3 loop reads CASSVTGGEKLFF. In DNA, the CDR3 is TGTGCCAGCAGCGTAACAGGGGGGGAAAAACTGTTTTTT.

This sequence joins TRBV7-9 and TRBJ2-3, with no clear D. The V end was cut by 3 bases, the J end by 2 bases, with 12 bases between. This CDR3 spans 15 amino acids. The germline gives CDR1 SEHNR, CDR2 FQNEAQ (reference sequence). For the CDR3, the DNA is TGTGCCAGCAGCTTCATGGGCACAACCACAGATACGCAGTATTTT. This gives the protein CASSFMGTTTDTQYF.

The rearrangement uses TRBV7-8 and TRBJ1-1; 10 bases match TRBD1. After removal of 4 bases from V and 2 bases from J, the junction contained 4 bases not matched to a gene. The CDR3 totals 15 residues. Germline CDR1 reads SGHVS; CDR2 reads FQNEAQ. The CDR3 nucleotides read TGTGCCAGCAGCTCGGGGACAGGGGCAAACACTGAAGCTTTCTTT. Its translation: CASSSGTGANTEAFF.

CDR3 residues: CASSLGVSGQETQYF. CDR3 bases: TGTGCCAGCAGCTTAGGGGTTAGCGGCCAAGAGACCCAGTACTTC. The chain links TRBV11-3 to TRBJ2-5, with D maybe TRBD2 (6 bases). Between the trimmed V and J ends, which lost 1 base and 1 base, there was a span of 10 bases. The CDR3 has 15 residues. The germline gives CDR1 SGHNT, CDR2 YENEEA.